These 11 T cell receptor beta chains came from one sample sequenced in a study of CD8 T cells in ankylosing spondylitis. Broader study findings: A TCR beta motif made of about 8 highly homologous variants seemed typical of ankylosing spondylitis blood.

Their antigens remain unidentified. TCRdb ran MiXCR on the 5' RACE reads and lists one entry per CDR3 protein. This sample has about 500,000 distinct CDR3 sequences; 10% to 15% occur once, and the top ten carry over 6.5%. Source material: blood, either unsorted or a sorted T cell fraction (not recorded which). These receptor sequences come from a male donor with ankylosing spondylitis.

This clonotype has at least ten counts. This chain links TRBV2 with TRBJ2-5; TRBD1 might be the D (5 bases). CDR1 SNHLY and CDR2 FYNNEI come from the germline V gene. V lost 5 bases and J 2 bases, leaving 12 bases between the germline ends. The CDR3 is 14 amino acids. The CDR3 here is CASSTQQEQETQYF. The DNA of the CDR3 is TGTGCCAGCAGTACACAACAGGAACAAGAGACCCAGTACTTC. The whole variable domain, filled in from reference TRBV2 and TRBJ2-5, reads EPEVTQTPSHQVTQMGQEVILRCVPISNHLYFYWYRQILGQKVEFLVSFYNNEISEKSEIFDDQFSVERPDGSNFTLKIRSTKLEDSAMYFCASSTQQEQETQYFGPGTRLLVL.

This clonotype has a handful of counts. This chain links TRBV20-1 with TRBJ1-2; D is perhaps TRBD1 (6 bases). Per the germline V gene, CDR1 is DFQATT and CDR2 is SNEGSKA (reference sequence). V was shortened by 6 bases and J by 2 bases, with 10 bases between the two germline ends. The CDR3 runs 12 residues. CDR3: CSAETGNYGYTF. The CDR3 coding sequence is TGCAGTGCAGAAACAGGGAACTATGGCTACACCTTC.

The genes are TRBV19 and TRBJ1-2; D call uncertain. Between the trimmed V and J ends, which lost 6 bases and 8 bases, there was a span of 7 bases. Germline V gene lookup returns CDR1 LNHDA and CDR2 SQIVND (reference sequence). The length of the CDR3 is 10 residues. The CDR3 spells CASRKSGYTF. The DNA for the CDR3 is TGTGCCAGTAGAAAGAGCGGCTACACCTTC.

This clonotype turned up a few times. V is TRBV12-3 or TRBV12-4 and J is TRBJ1-5; no definite D call. The V end lost 3 bases, the J end lost 2 bases, and 11 bases lay between the germline ends. This CDR3 spans 15 amino acids. The CDR3 DNA sequence: TGTGCCAGCAGTTTTTTCTACAGCGGCAATCAGCCCCAGCATTTT. It specifies CASSFFYSGNQPQHF.

V and J are TRBV2 and TRBJ2-1; 12 nucleotides align to TRBD2. The V and J ends lost 7 bases and 7 bases, in that order; junction bases with no gene match: 5. The germline V gene encodes CDR1 SNHLY and CDR2 FYNNEI. There are 14 residues in the CDR3. CDR3 sequence reads: CASNPSGRGNEQFF. In DNA, the CDR3 is TGTGCCAGCAATCCTAGCGGGAGGGGGAATGAGCAGTTCTTC.

This clonotype was observed a few times. The chain combines TRBV5-1 with TRBJ2-2; 14 nucleotides line up with TRBD2. Germline assignment: CDR1 SGHRS and CDR2 YFSETQ. Trimming took 4 bases from V and 8 from J; bases not matched to a gene: 7. This CDR3 has 16 residues. As DNA, the CDR3 is TGCGCCAGCAGCCCAGGGACTAGCGGGAGCTATGGGGAGCTGTTTTTT. This sequence encodes CASSPGTSGSYGELFF.

This clonotype has a count of ten or more. An end of the junction differs from the germline gene, which may be a read error. The rearrangement joins TRBV11-2 to TRBJ2-1; tentative D call: TRBD2 (5 bases). This CDR3 comprises 14 residues. CDR1 SGHAT and CDR2 FQNNGV come from the germline V gene. In DNA form, the CDR3 reads TGTGCCAGCACCTTACACTCTAGCTCCAATGAGCAGTTCTTC. Translating it yields CASTLHSSSNEQFF.

The chain is built from TRBV5-1 and TRBJ2-2; D gene unclear. Germline CDR1 reads SGHRS; CDR2 reads YFSETQ. Trimming cost V 1 base and J 7 bases, with 17 bases left between them. The CDR3 covers 16 residues. The CDR3 region has the DNA TGCGCCAGCAGCTTGAGTGCATCTCAGTTGGACGGGGAGCTGTTTTTT. Translating gives CASSLSASQLDGELFF. The full variable domain, its missing parts supplied by reference TRBV5-1 and TRBJ2-2, is KAGVTQTPRYLIKTRGQQVTLSCSPISGHRSVSWYQQTPGQGLQFLFEYFSETQRNKGNFPGRFSGRQFSNSRSEMNVSTLELGDSALYLCASSLSASQLDGELFFGEGSRLTVL.

This chain uses TRBV29-1 with TRBJ2-5; 10 bases match TRBD1. The CDR3 contains 14 residues. The V gene end was trimmed by 7 bases and the J gene end by 4 bases; junction bases not matched to a gene: 9. CDR1 SQVTM and CDR2 ANQGSEA come from the germline V gene. CDR3: CSASRTGGIETQYF. In DNA form, the CDR3 reads TGCAGCGCCAGCCGGACAGGGGGGATAGAGACCCAGTACTTC.

The rearrangement joins TRBV20-1 to TRBJ1-1; tentatively, D is TRBD1 (6 bases). V was trimmed by 3 bases and J by 1 base, leaving 9 bases between them. Per the germline V gene, CDR1 is DFQATT and CDR2 is SNEGSKA (reference sequence). The length of the CDR3 is 13 residues. DNA of the CDR3: TGCAGTGCTAGCCCGGGGGCGAACACTGAAGCTTTCTTT. Residues: CSASPGANTEAFF.

In this sample, this clonotype turned up many times. The chain employs TRBV3-1 and TRBJ2-7, with D unclear. The germline V gene has CDR1 LGHDT and CDR2 YNNKEL (reference sequence). The CDR3 spans 12 residues. Trimming removed 0 bases from V and 3 bases from J, with 3 bases in between. The CDR3 is CASSQDRYEQYF. The DNA of the CDR3 is TGTGCCAGCAGCCAAGATCGCTACGAGCAGTACTTC.